Following are 25 T cell receptor beta chains from one sample sequenced in a study of cytomegalovirus exposure and HLA in healthy donors (TCRdb year 2017). The library was generated by the immunoSEQ multiplex PCR assay. TCRdb took over this immuneACCESS table, retaining in-frame rearrangements with V and J assigned. Such tables are incomplete; in checked studies, under half of the missing clones stem from an unresolved V gene, and the remainder is unexplained. This sample lists more than 110,000 clones; just over 85% were detected once. The biggest ten clones account for approximately 7.5% of the sample. What was sequenced was PBMCs. Receptors originate from a woman aged 18-29 years in good health and CMV-seropositive.

This chain uses TRBV7-2 with TRBJ1-1; maybe TRBD1 (5 bases). The germline V gene encodes CDR1 SGHTA and CDR2 FQGNSA. V lost 3 bases to trimming and J lost 1 base, with 12 bases between them. The CDR3 is 15 residues long. In DNA, the CDR3 is TGTGCCAGCAGCTTTCTTGGAGGGGCGAACACTGAAGCTTTCTTT. Its protein is CASSFLGGANTEAFF.

This clone was detected only once. The rearrangement uses TRBV10-3 and TRBJ1-2, with D unresolved. Looked up from germline, CDR1 is ENHRY and CDR2 is SYGVKD. V dropped 3 bases and J dropped 8 bases, with 10 bases sitting between them. The CDR3 runs 12 residues. The chain's CDR3 is CAISESEIGYTF. The CDR3 region has the DNA TGTGCCATCAGTGAATCGGAGATAGGCTACACCTTC.

The genes are TRBV6-6 and TRBJ2-1, with TRBD2 matching over 10 bases. The CDR3 consists of 14 residues. Germline V CDR1 and CDR2: MNHNY, SVGAGI (reference sequence). Trimming cost V 6 bases and J 9 bases; bases outside gene matches: 8. As DNA, the CDR3 is TGTGCCAGCAGCCCATTAGCGGGAGGAGGTGAGCAGTTCTTC. Residues: CASSPLAGGGEQFF.

V is TRBV7-2 and J is TRBJ1-6; D might be TRBD1 (6 bases). The germline gives CDR1 SGHTA, CDR2 FQGNSA. The CDR3 extends over 14 amino acids. Trimming left V 5 bases short and J 8 bases short, with 13 bases between. The CDR3 DNA is TGTGCCAGCAGCCTGGTCAAGGGGGATTCACCCCTCCACTTT. This gives the protein CASSLVKGDSPLHF.

The chain is built from TRBV6-5 and TRBJ2-7, with 8 bases matching TRBD1. J lost 3 bases, V lost 6 bases, and 4 bases had no gene match. The germline gives CDR1 MNHEY, CDR2 SVGAGI. The CDR3 is 13 residues long. CDR3 amino acids: CASSRQGNYEQYF. The DNA of the CDR3 is TGTGCCAGCAGCCGACAGGGGAACTACGAGCAGTACTTC.

V gene TRBV5-1 combines with J gene TRBJ2-5; TRBD1 matches at 9 bases. The V and J ends lost 1 base and 5 bases, in that order; junction bases with no gene match: 6. The CDR3 is made up of 15 amino acids. From germline, CDR1 is SGHRS and CDR2 YFSETQ. The CDR3 reads CASSLMGQGSETQYF. CDR3 DNA: TGCGCCAGCAGCTTGATGGGACAGGGTAGTGAGACCCAGTACTTC.

CDR3 in amino acids: CASTEGGEQFF. The CDR3 coding sequence is TGTGCCAGCACTGAGGGGGGTGAGCAGTTCTTC. This chain uses TRBV2 with TRBJ2-1, with D perhaps matching TRBD1 or TRBD2 (6 bases each). CDR1 SNHLY and CDR2 FYNNEI come from the germline V gene. With 7 bases removed from V and 9 bases from J, the gap between germline ends came to 10 bases. The CDR3 covers 11 residues.

The chain couples TRBV7-2 to TRBJ2-5; 14 bases are shared with TRBD2. Losses at the gene ends were 1 base for V and 5 bases for J; bases not matched to a gene: 9. This CDR3 is built from 18 residues. Per germline, CDR1 SGHTA and CDR2 FQGNSA. The chain's CDR3 is CASSLGTSGGIFGETQYF. Written as DNA, the CDR3 is TGTGCCAGCAGCTTAGGGACTAGCGGGGGGATATTTGGGGAGACCCAGTACTTC.

V usage is TRBV4-2 and J usage is TRBJ2-3; TRBD2 matches at 7 bases. Germline CDR1 and CDR2: LGHNA and YNFKEQ. V shed 0 bases, J shed 2 bases, and the junction held 2 bases outside the gene matches. This CDR3 spans 15 amino acids. The CDR3 nucleotides are TGTGCCAGCAGCCAAGATCGGGACTACACAGATACGCAGTATTTT. This gives the protein CASSQDRDYTDTQYF.

In this sample, this clone turned up a few times. The CDR3 DNA reads as TGTGCCAGCAGTCCGCCGCTAGCGGGAGTCTCCTTACATGAGCAGTTCTTC. It specifies CASSPPLAGVSLHEQFF. The chain recombines TRBV28 with TRBJ2-1; 10 nucleotides align to TRBD2. Looked up from germline, CDR1 is MDHEN and CDR2 is SYDVKM. Trimming took 5 bases from V and 8 from J; bases not matched to a gene: 15. CDR3 length: 17 amino acids.

The rearrangement uses TRBV6-5 and TRBJ1-2; no firm D call. CDR3 length: 15 amino acids. Germline V gene sequence: CDR1 MNHEY, CDR2 SVGAGI. With 2 bases removed from V and 0 bases from J, the gap between germline ends came to 10 bases. The CDR3 DNA reads as TGTGCCAGCAGTTACCGGACTGAACCTAACTATGGCTACACCTTC. Its protein is CASSYRTEPNYGYTF.

This clone has a handful of counts. The chain has TRBV18 and TRBJ1-6; D uncertain. Trimming cost V 5 bases and J 0 bases, with 8 bases left between them. Germline V lookup: CDR1 KGHSH, CDR2 LQKENI. The CDR3 contains 15 residues. The CDR3: CASSYSSSYNSPLHF. Written as DNA, the CDR3 is TGTGCCAGCTCATACTCGAGCTCCTATAATTCACCCCTCCACTTT.

This clone was recorded a few times. The chain employs TRBV29-1 and TRBJ1-5, with unresolved D. From germline, CDR1 is SQVTM and CDR2 ANQGSEA. This CDR3 comprises 12 residues. CDR3 nucleotides: TGCGCCGCGCGGAATAGCAATCAGCCCCAGCATTTT. Amino acids: CAARNSNQPQHF.

The chain recombines TRBV18 with TRBJ1-2; no reliable D call. The V gene lost 2 bases and the J gene lost 4 bases, with 17 bases spanning the gap. Germline CDR1 and CDR2: KGHSH and LQKENI. The length of the CDR3 is 16 residues. The DNA of the CDR3 is TGTGCCAGCTCACCATCCCGAGGACTACCTAGCTATGGCTACACCTTC. As protein: CASSPSRGLPSYGYTF.

The genes are TRBV5-1 and TRBJ1-2; possible D gene TRBD1, 6 bases. In germline, CDR1 is SGHRS, CDR2 YFSETQ. Trimming took 0 bases from V and 6 from J, leaving 18 bases between them. The CDR3 totals 16 residues. The CDR3 nucleotides are TGCGCCAGCAGCTTGGGGGACACACTATTCGTTGATGGCTACACCTTC. This encodes CASSLGDTLFVDGYTF.

The chain combines TRBV10-1 with TRBJ1-1; D not certain. Trimming cost V 6 bases and J 3 bases, with 14 bases left between them. CDR3 length equals 14 residues. The germline V gene encodes CDR1 WNHNN and CDR2 SYGVQD (reference sequence). For the CDR3, the DNA is TGCGCCAGCAGGGAGGGTCGGCGGGACACTGAAGCTTTCTTT. Protein sequence: CASREGRRDTEAFF.

The genes are TRBV6-5 and TRBJ1-1, with 8 bases lining up with TRBD1. Losses at the gene ends were 6 bases for V and 5 bases for J; bases not matched to a gene: 11. Germline V gives CDR1 MNHEY, CDR2 SVGAGI. This CDR3 has 15 residues. CDR3 region: CASRATGAGWTEAFF. Written as DNA, the CDR3 is TGTGCCAGCAGGGCGACAGGGGCGGGTTGGACTGAAGCTTTCTTT.

The chain joins TRBV7-8 to TRBJ1-1; tentative D call: TRBD1 (5 bases). CDR1 and CDR2 (germline): SGHVS, FQNEAQ. This CDR3 is built from 14 residues. With 4 bases removed from V and 0 bases from J, the gap between germline ends came to 9 bases. The CDR3 protein is CASSSNRMNTEAFF. The CDR3 region has the DNA TGTGCCAGCAGCTCAAACAGGATGAACACTGAAGCTTTCTTT.

This chain uses TRBV14 with TRBJ2-3; possibly TRBD2 for D (7 bases). The CDR3 runs 16 residues. Germline CDR1 SGHDN, CDR2 FVKESK. V lost 11 bases and J 2 bases, leaving 23 bases between the germline ends. In nucleotides, the CDR3 is TGTGCCCCCGGGGTGGGGGCGGGAGTGCACACAGATACGCAGTATTTT. This sequence encodes CAPGVGAGVHTDTQYF.

The chain joins TRBV2 to TRBJ1-5; the match to TRBD1 covers 8 bases. The CDR3 length is 15 residues. V was clipped by 5 bases and J by 3 bases; unmatched bases: 6. CDR1 and CDR2 from the germline V gene are SNHLY and FYNNEI. The CDR3 protein is CASSPRTGINQPQHF. The CDR3 bases are TGTGCCAGCAGTCCTAGGACAGGGATCAATCAGCCCCAGCATTTT.

This chain links TRBV6-1 with TRBJ2-7; possibly TRBD1 for D (5 bases). CDR3 length: 11 amino acids. The germline V gene encodes CDR1 MNHNS and CDR2 SASEGT. Trimming took off 11 bases at V and 4 bases at J, with 12 bases between the two ends. The CDR3 nucleotides read TGTGCCTCAACAGGAAAATACGAGCAGTACTTC. Translated: CASTGKYEQYF.

V and J are TRBV25-1 and TRBJ2-5, with TRBD1 identical over 11 bases. CDR1 and CDR2 from the germline V gene are MGHDK and SYGVNS. The CDR3 length is 16 residues. V shed 4 bases and J 5 bases; nucleotides not matched to a gene: 9. For the CDR3, the DNA is TGTGCCAGCAGTGCCCGGACAGGGGGCGGGTGGGAGACCCAGTACTTC. It translates to CASSARTGGGWETQYF.

The rearrangement links TRBV9 to TRBJ2-3; 8 nucleotides match TRBD1. This CDR3 comprises 17 residues. J gave up 2 bases and V 4 bases, and 12 bases lay outside the gene matches. Germline CDR1 reads SGDLS; CDR2 reads YYNGEE. The CDR3 sequence is CASSSEILDRVTDTQYF. The CDR3 region has the DNA TGTGCCAGCAGCTCCGAAATTCTGGACAGGGTCACAGATACGCAGTATTTT.

The genes are TRBV18 and TRBJ1-5, with no clear D. This CDR3 is 16 amino acids long. Trimming pared 2 bases from V and 1 base from J, leaving 12 bases between. CDR1 is KGHSH and CDR2 is LQKENI in the germline V gene. DNA of the CDR3: TGTGCCAGCTCACCAGCATCGGGGTTAAGCAATCAGCCCCAGCATTTT. Its protein is CASSPASGLSNQPQHF.

This rearrangement joins TRBV5-5 to TRBJ1-4; TRBD1 matches at 9 bases. The CDR3 is 17 amino acids. The germline CDR1 and CDR2 sequences are SGHKS and YYEKEE (reference sequence). Trimming cost V 4 bases and J 0 bases; bases outside gene matches: 7. The DNA of the CDR3 is TGTGCCAGCAGCGGCGGACAGGGGAGCCCAACTAATGAAAAACTGTTTTTT. It translates to CASSGGQGSPTNEKLFF.